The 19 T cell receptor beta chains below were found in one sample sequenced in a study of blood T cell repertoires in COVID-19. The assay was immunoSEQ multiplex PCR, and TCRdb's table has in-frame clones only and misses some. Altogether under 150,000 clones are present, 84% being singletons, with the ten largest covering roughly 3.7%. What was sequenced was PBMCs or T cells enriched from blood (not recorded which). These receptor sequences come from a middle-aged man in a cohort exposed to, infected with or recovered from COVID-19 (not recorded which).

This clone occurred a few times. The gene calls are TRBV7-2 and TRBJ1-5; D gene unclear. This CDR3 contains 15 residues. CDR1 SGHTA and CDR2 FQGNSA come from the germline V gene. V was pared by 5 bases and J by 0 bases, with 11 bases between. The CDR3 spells CASSPPGNSNQPQHF. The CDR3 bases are TGTGCCAGCAGCCCGCCGGGGAATAGCAATCAGCCCCAGCATTTT. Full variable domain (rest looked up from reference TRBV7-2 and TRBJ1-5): GAGVSQSPSNKVTEKGKDVELRCDPISGHTALYWYRQSLGQGLEFLIYFQGNSAPDKSGLPSDRFSAERTGGSVSTLTIQRTQQEDSAVYLCASSPPGNSNQPQHFGDGTRLSIL.

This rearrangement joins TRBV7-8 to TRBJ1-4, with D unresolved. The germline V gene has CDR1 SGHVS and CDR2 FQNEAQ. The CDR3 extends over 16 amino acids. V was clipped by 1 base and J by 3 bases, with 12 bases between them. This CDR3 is CASSLGMKGANEKLFF. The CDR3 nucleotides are TGTGCCAGCAGCTTAGGAATGAAGGGAGCTAATGAAAAACTGTTTTTT. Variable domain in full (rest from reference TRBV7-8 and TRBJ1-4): GAGVSQSPRYKVAKRGQDVALRCDPISGHVSLFWYQQALGQGPEFLTYFQNEAQLDKSGLPSDRFFAERPEGSVSTLKIQRTQQEDSAVYLCASSLGMKGANEKLFFGSGTQLSVL.

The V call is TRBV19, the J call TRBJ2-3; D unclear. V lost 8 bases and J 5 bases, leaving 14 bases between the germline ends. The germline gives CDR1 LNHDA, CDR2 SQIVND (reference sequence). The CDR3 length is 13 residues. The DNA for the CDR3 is TGTGCCAGTGGCCGCCTGGCGGTAGATACGCAGTATTTT. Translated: CASGRLAVDTQYF.

The CDR3 loop reads CASSLAEVFGNTIYF. The CDR3, as DNA: TGTGCCAGCAGCTTAGCGGAGGTTTTTGGAAACACCATATATTTT. This chain joins TRBV7-8 and TRBJ1-3; D is unclear. Per the germline V gene, CDR1 is SGHVS and CDR2 is FQNEAQ. The CDR3 runs 15 residues. V was cut by 0 bases and J by 3 bases, with 9 bases left in between.

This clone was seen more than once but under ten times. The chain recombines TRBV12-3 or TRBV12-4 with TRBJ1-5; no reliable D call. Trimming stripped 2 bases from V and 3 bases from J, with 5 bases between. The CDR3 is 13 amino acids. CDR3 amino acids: CASSLMYNQPQHF. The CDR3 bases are TGTGCCAGCAGTTTAATGTACAATCAGCCCCAGCATTTT.

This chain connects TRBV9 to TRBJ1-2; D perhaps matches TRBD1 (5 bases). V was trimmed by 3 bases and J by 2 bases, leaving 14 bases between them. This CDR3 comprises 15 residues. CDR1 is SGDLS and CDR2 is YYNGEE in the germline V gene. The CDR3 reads CASSERGIPNYGYTF. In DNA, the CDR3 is TGTGCCAGCAGCGAAAGGGGCATCCCCAACTATGGCTACACCTTC.

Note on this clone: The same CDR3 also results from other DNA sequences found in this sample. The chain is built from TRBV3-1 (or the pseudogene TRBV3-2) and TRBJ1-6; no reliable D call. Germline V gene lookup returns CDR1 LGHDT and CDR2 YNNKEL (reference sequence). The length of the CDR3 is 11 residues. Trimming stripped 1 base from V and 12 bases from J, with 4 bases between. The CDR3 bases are TGTGCCAGCAGCCAAGGCGGACCCCTCCACTTT. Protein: CASSQGGPLHF.

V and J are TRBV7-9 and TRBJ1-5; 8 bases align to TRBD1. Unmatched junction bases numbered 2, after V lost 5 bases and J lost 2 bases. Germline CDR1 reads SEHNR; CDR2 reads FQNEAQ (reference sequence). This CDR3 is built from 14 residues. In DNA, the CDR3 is TGTGCCAGCAGCCCGACAGGGGGCAATCAGCCCCAGCATTTT. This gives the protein CASSPTGGNQPQHF.

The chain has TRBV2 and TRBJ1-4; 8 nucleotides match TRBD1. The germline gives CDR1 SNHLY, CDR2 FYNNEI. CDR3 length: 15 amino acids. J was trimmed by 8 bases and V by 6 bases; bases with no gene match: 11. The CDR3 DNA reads TGTGCCAGCAGCCCCCGACAGGGGCTATGGGAAAAACTGTTTTTT. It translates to CASSPRQGLWEKLFF.

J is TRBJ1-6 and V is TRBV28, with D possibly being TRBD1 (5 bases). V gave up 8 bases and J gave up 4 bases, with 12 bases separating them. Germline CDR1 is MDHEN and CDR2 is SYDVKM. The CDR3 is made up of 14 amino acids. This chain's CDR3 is CASHTGLYNSPLHF. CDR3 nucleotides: TGTGCCAGCCACACAGGTCTTTATAATTCACCCCTCCACTTT. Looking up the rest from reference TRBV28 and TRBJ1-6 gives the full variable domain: DVKVTQSSRYLVKRTGEKVFLECVQDMDHENMFWYRQDPGLGLRLIYFSYDVKMKEKGDIPEGYSVSREKKERFSLILESASTNQTSMYLCASHTGLYNSPLHFGNGTRLTVT.

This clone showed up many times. The DNA of the CDR3 is TGCGCCAGCAGCCACGGACTAGCGGGAGCCAATGAGCAGTTCTTC. Amino acids: CASSHGLAGANEQFF. The chain has TRBV4-1 and TRBJ2-1; 13 positions agree with TRBD2. Germline loops: CDR1 MGHRA, CDR2 YSYEKL. The CDR3 contains 15 residues. Trimming removed 3 bases from V and 6 bases from J; junction bases left unmatched: 2.

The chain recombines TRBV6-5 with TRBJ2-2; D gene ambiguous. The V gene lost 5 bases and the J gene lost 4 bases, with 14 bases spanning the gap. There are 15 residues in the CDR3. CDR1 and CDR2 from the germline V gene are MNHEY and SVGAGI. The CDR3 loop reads CASSSPLYGTGELFF. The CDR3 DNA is TGTGCCAGCAGTAGCCCCTTGTACGGCACCGGGGAGCTGTTTTTT.

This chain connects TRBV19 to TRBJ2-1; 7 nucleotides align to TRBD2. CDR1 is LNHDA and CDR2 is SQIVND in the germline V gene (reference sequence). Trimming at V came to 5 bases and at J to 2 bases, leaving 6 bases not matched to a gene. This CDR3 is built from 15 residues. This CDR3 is CASSSTSEAYNEQFF. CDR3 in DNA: TGTGCCAGTAGTTCAACTAGCGAGGCCTACAATGAGCAGTTCTTC.

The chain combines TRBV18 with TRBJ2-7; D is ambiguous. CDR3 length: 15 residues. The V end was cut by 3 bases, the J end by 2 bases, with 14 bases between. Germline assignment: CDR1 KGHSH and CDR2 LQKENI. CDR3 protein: CASSPPVSKTYEQYF. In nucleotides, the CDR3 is TGTGCCAGCTCACCCCCGGTCTCGAAGACCTACGAGCAGTACTTC.

CDR3 coding DNA: TGTGCCAGTAGTATAGATGGGGACACTTCCTACACCTTC. The encoded protein is CASSIDGDTSYTF. The chain is built from TRBV19 and TRBJ1-2; D is possibly TRBD1 (6 bases). Per the germline V gene, CDR1 is LNHDA and CDR2 is SQIVND (reference sequence). CDR3 size: 13 residues. Trimming took off 0 bases at V and 10 bases at J, with 12 bases between the two ends.

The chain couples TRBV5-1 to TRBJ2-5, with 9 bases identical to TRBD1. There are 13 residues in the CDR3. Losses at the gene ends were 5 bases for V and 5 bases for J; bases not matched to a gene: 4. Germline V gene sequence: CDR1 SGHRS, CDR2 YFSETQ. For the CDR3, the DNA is TGCGCCAGCAGAACCGGGACAGGGGAGACCCAGTACTTC. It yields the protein CASRTGTGETQYF.

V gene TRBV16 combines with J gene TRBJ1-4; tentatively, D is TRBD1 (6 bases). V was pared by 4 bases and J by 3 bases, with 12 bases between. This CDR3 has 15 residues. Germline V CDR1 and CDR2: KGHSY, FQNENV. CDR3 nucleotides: TGTGCCAGCAGCCCCCTCGGGGGGCCTAATGAAAAACTGTTTTTT. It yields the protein CASSPLGGPNEKLFF.

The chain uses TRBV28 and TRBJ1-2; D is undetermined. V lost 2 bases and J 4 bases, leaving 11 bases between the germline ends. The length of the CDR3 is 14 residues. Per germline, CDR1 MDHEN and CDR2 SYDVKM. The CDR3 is CASSLTGNLYGYTF. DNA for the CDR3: TGTGCCAGCAGTTTAACGGGTAACCTCTATGGCTACACCTTC.

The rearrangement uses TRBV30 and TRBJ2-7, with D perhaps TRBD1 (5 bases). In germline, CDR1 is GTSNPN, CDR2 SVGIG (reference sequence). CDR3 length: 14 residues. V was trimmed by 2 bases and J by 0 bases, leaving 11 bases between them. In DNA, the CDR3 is TGTGCCTGGAGTCCCCGGACATACTCCTACGAGCAGTACTTC. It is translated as CAWSPRTYSYEQYF.